One and the same sample provided the 14 T cell receptor beta chains below, sequenced in a study of T cell repertoires in cytomegalovirus infection. One entry per CDR3 protein results from TCRdb running MiXCR on the reads. Among some 120,000 distinct CDR3 sequences listed, 25% to 35% were seen once. No antigen has been assigned to these receptors. Sequences were derived from CD8+ T cells from cultured PBMCs, sampled from culture after CMV antigen stimulation. The receptors originated from a human donor in good health (CMV status not recorded). Some clones in this sample may be carry-over from other donors' samples.

The chain combines TRBV10-3 with TRBJ2-3; D perhaps matches TRBD2 (5 bases). V lost 8 bases to trimming and J lost 2 bases, with 11 bases between them. The CDR3 loop spans 13 amino acids. The germline CDR1 and CDR2 sequences are ENHRY and SYGVKD. The CDR3 is CAILGEATDTQYF. The CDR3 DNA reads as TGTGCCATCCTGGGAGAGGCCACAGATACGCAGTATTTT.

CDR3 sequence reads: CASSQGTALQETQYF. CDR3 DNA sequence: TGTGCCAGCAGCCAAGGGACGGCGCTCCAAGAGACCCAGTACTTC. The rearrangement joins TRBV4-2 to TRBJ2-5; D gene unclear. Germline V lookup: CDR1 LGHNA, CDR2 YNFKEQ. The ends were cut back, 1 base at V and 1 base at J, with 10 bases in the middle. This CDR3 has 15 residues.

This clonotype was observed a handful of times. The V call is TRBV24-1, the J call TRBJ2-5; D might be TRBD1 (5 bases). The germline CDR1 and CDR2 sequences are KGHDR and SFDVKD. CDR3 length: 13 amino acids. Trimming left V 10 bases short and J 1 base short, with 12 bases between. CDR3 in DNA: TGTGCCACTGCAGACAGTCCCCAAGAGACCCAGTACTTC. It specifies CATADSPQETQYF.

Only a few counts were recorded for this clonotype. The J gene is TRBJ2-2, the V gene TRBV4-1; 7 positions agree with TRBD1. The V gene's germline CDR1 is MGHRA and CDR2 YSYEKL. The CDR3 loop spans 15 amino acids. V dropped 6 bases and J dropped 4; count of bases not matched to a gene: 8. The CDR3: CASSPTGASTGELFF. In DNA, the CDR3 is TGCGCCAGCAGTCCAACAGGGGCGAGCACCGGGGAGCTGTTTTTT.

The chain recombines TRBV20-1 with TRBJ1-6; no clear D gene. The germline gives CDR1 DFQATT, CDR2 SNEGSKA (reference sequence). This CDR3 has 18 residues. V was cut by 0 bases and J by 0 bases, with 15 bases left in between. In DNA form, the CDR3 reads TGCAGTGCTAGAGATCCGGCAAGTTCCAGCTCCTATAATTCACCCCTCCACTTT. Translation gives CSARDPASSSSYNSPLHF.

A note on this clonotype: Relative to the germline gene, one junction end is altered; a read error may explain this. V usage is TRBV7-9 and J usage is TRBJ2-4; 8 nucleotides line up with TRBD1. The germline V gene has CDR1 SEHNR and CDR2 FQNEAQ (reference sequence). The CDR3 spans 17 residues. The CDR3 nucleotides read TGTGCCAGCAGCGTAGCACTCCTGGGACAGGCGGGAAACATTCAGTACTTC. Translation gives CASSVALLGQAGNIQYF.

The chain couples TRBV29-1 to TRBJ2-1, with D possibly being TRBD2 (5 bases). The germline V gene has CDR1 SQVTM and CDR2 ANQGSEA. Trimming shortened V by 3 bases and J by 2 bases, and 14 bases separated the two germline ends. The CDR3 extends over 15 amino acids. CDR3 protein: CSVEYGIGAYNEQFF. The CDR3 nucleotides are TGCAGCGTTGAGTACGGGATTGGGGCCTACAATGAGCAGTTCTTC.

This clonotype was seen at least ten times. V gene TRBV6-5 combines with J gene TRBJ1-6; TRBD1 might be the D (5 bases). Germline CDR1 MNHEY, CDR2 SVGAGI. The V gene lost 6 bases and the J gene lost 7 bases, with 13 bases spanning the gap. The CDR3 length is 14 residues. The CDR3 bases are TGTGCCAGCAGGTCCGAGACAGCCAATTCACCCCTCCACTTT. It codes for CASRSETANSPLHF.

V is TRBV6-6 and J is TRBJ2-5, with TRBD1 identical over 8 bases. Germline V gene sequence: CDR1 MNHNY, CDR2 SVGAGI (reference sequence). The CDR3 is made up of 13 amino acids. After removal of 7 bases from V and 2 bases from J, the junction contained 3 bases not matched to a gene. CDR3 nucleotide sequence: TGTGCCAGCACCCGACAGGGGCAAGAGACCCAGTACTTC. It yields the protein CASTRQGQETQYF.

This clonotype was seen more than once but under ten times. CDR3 sequence: CASSSNPGQLEAFF. In DNA, the CDR3 is TGTGCCAGCAGTTCAAACCCGGGACAGCTAGAAGCTTTCTTT. The chain is built from TRBV6-6 and TRBJ1-1; 7 nucleotides line up with TRBD1. V lost 4 bases to trimming and J lost 8 bases; unmatched junction nucleotides: 10. CDR3 length: 14 amino acids. From germline, CDR1 is MNHNY and CDR2 SVGAGI (reference sequence).

This clonotype has more than one count but fewer than ten. The chain employs TRBV20-1 and TRBJ1-1; D is undetermined. The CDR3 loop spans 11 amino acids. V was clipped by 6 bases and J by 1 base, with 6 bases between them. CDR1 DFQATT and CDR2 SNEGSKA come from the germline V gene (reference sequence). CDR3: CSAGSNTEAFF. The DNA of the CDR3 is TGCAGTGCCGGGTCGAACACTGAAGCTTTCTTT.

J is TRBJ2-1 and V is TRBV7-9, with TRBD1 matching 7 bases. The CDR3 is 15 amino acids. Germline V lookup: CDR1 SEHNR, CDR2 FQNEAQ (reference sequence). The ends lost 2 bases at V and 4 bases at J; junction bases unmatched: 5. The CDR3 DNA is TGTGCCAGCAGCTTACGGGACAGCCCTTACAATGAGCAGTTCTTC. It encodes CASSLRDSPYNEQFF.

The chain has TRBV7-2 and TRBJ2-2, with 12 bases identical to TRBD2. The CDR3 is 15 amino acids. Unmatched junction bases numbered 5, after V lost 6 bases and J lost 6 bases. Germline V lookup: CDR1 SGHTA, CDR2 FQGNSA. The CDR3 nucleotides are TGTGCCAGCAGGGCTAGCGGGGGGGCCCCCGGGGAGCTGTTTTTT. Its protein is CASRASGGAPGELFF.

V gene TRBV12-3 or TRBV12-4 combines with J gene TRBJ2-5; TRBD2 might be the D (6 bases). The CDR3 has 12 amino acids. With 9 bases removed from V and 5 bases from J, the gap between germline ends came to 13 bases. CDR3 residues: CASTSGRETQYF. CDR3 nucleotides: TGTGCCAGTACCTCGGGGAGGGAGACCCAGTACTTC.